The T cell receptor (beta chain) described here comes from a study of cytomegalovirus exposure and HLA in healthy donors. Notes on this clone: Its specificity is unknown.

Primers included in the PCR were 60 Vbeta and 13 Jbeta primers. Clones were sequenced by immunoSEQ multiplex PCR, and TCRdb holds only the in-frame ones, with some missing. Its table records some 48,000 clones. Study-wide results and caveats: It was confirmed in vitro that a few of the CMV-associated chains were specific for CMV antigens.

The clonotype originates from a man in his forties or fifties in good health and CMV-seropositive. The specimen was PBMCs.

CDR3 nucleotides: TGTGCCAGCAGCTTACCCGACAGGGGCCATGGCTACACCTTC. It yields the protein CASSLPDRGHGYTF. The chain links TRBV7-9 to TRBJ1-2; 8 bases line up with TRBD1. V gave up 2 bases and J gave up 6 bases; unmatched junction bases: 5. Per germline, CDR1 SEHNR and CDR2 FQNEAQ (reference sequence). The CDR3 is 14 residues long.